These 23 T cell receptor beta chains were sequenced from one sample in a study of STAT5B mutations in CD4+ large granular lymphocyte leukemia. Measured with immunoSEQ multiplex PCR; TCRdb has only the in-frame clones, and not every one. The top ten hold roughly 13% of the sample, which has 15,000 to 20,000 clones, 65% to 85% seen once. The specimen was CD4+ T cells from blood buffy coats. Source of these receptors: a human donor in good health.

The chain joins TRBV7-9 to TRBJ2-2, with D possibly TRBD1 on 6 matching bases. V lost 2 bases and J 1 base, leaving 11 bases between the germline ends. The CDR3 is made up of 16 amino acids. Germline V gene lookup returns CDR1 SEHNR and CDR2 FQNEAQ (reference sequence). CDR3 residues: CASSLIRGGNTGELFF. The CDR3 nucleotides are TGTGCCAGCAGCTTAATCAGGGGCGGGAACACCGGGGAGCTGTTTTTT.

V gene TRBV6-1 combines with J gene TRBJ2-7, with TRBD1 matching over 7 bases. The V gene's germline CDR1 is MNHNS and CDR2 SASEGT. This CDR3 has 15 residues. Unmatched junction bases numbered 10, after V lost 5 bases and J lost 3 bases. In DNA form, the CDR3 reads TGTGCCAGCAGTTCCCAGACAGGGAGTAACTACGAGCAGTACTTC. Protein product: CASSSQTGSNYEQYF.

The genes are TRBV5-8 and TRBJ2-1, with D possibly matching TRBD2 (6 bases). Between the trimmed V and J ends, which lost 0 bases and 1 base, there was a span of 20 bases. CDR1 and CDR2 from the germline V gene are SGHTS and YDEGEE. The CDR3 extends over 19 amino acids. The CDR3 coding sequence is TGTGCCAGCAGCTTGGGTCGGAAGCGGGTTTTTCAATCCTACAATGAGCAGTTCTTC. The encoded protein is CASSLGRKRVFQSYNEQFF.

The genes are TRBV11-1 and TRBJ1-1; D is uncertain. The germline CDR1 and CDR2 sequences are SGHAT and FQDESV (reference sequence). CDR3 length: 13 amino acids. Trimming stripped 1 base from V and 1 base from J, with 4 bases between. CDR3 in amino acids: CASSLEQNTEAFF. The CDR3, as DNA: TGTGCCAGCAGCTTAGAACAGAACACTGAAGCTTTCTTT.

J is TRBJ1-2 and V is TRBV2; 8 nucleotides line up with TRBD1. The ends lost 6 bases at V and 5 bases at J; junction bases unmatched: 14. CDR3 length equals 16 residues. Germline V gene lookup returns CDR1 SNHLY and CDR2 FYNNEI. In DNA form, the CDR3 reads TGTGCCAGCAGACTAAGGGGTGGGACAGGAGGTTATGGCTACACCTTC. This translates into CASRLRGGTGGYGYTF. Looking up the rest from reference TRBV2 and TRBJ1-2 gives the full variable domain: EPEVTQTPSHQVTQMGQEVILRCVPISNHLYFYWYRQILGQKVEFLVSFYNNEISEKSEIFDDQFSVERPDGSNFTLKIRSTKLEDSAMYFCASRLRGGTGGYGYTFGSGTRLTVV.

The chain couples TRBV7-9 to TRBJ2-7; D is possibly TRBD1 (6 bases). The germline V gene has CDR1 SEHNR and CDR2 FQNEAQ (reference sequence). The CDR3 consists of 16 residues. The V and J ends lost 7 bases and 1 base respectively, with 20 bases between them. The CDR3 DNA follows: TGTGCCAGCACCCTGTACGGGACACTTAATTCCTACGAGCAGTACTTC. It yields the protein CASTLYGTLNSYEQYF.

This rearrangement joins TRBV19 to TRBJ1-2; D possibly corresponds to TRBD1 (6 bases). Looked up from germline, CDR1 is LNHDA and CDR2 is SQIVND (reference sequence). Trimming left V 5 bases short and J 7 bases short, with 17 bases between. CDR3 length equals 14 residues. CDR3 sequence: CASSLLQGLGGYTF. The CDR3 nucleotides are TGTGCCAGTAGTCTACTACAGGGTTTAGGTGGCTACACCTTC.

The genes are TRBV6-1 and TRBJ1-2; the D is unclear. Per the germline V gene, CDR1 is MNHNS and CDR2 is SASEGT. CDR3 length equals 14 residues. With 6 bases removed from V and 6 bases from J, the gap between germline ends came to 17 bases. The DNA for the CDR3 is TGTGCCAGCAGCCCACCGACCCACATTGATGGCTACACCTTC. Translated: CASSPPTHIDGYTF.

The rearrangement uses TRBV5-4 and TRBJ1-5; 8 positions agree with TRBD1. Germline loops: CDR1 SGHNT, CDR2 YYREEE (reference sequence). J was trimmed by 7 bases and V by 5 bases; bases with no gene match: 5. This CDR3 has 13 amino acids. The CDR3 DNA reads as TGTGCCAGCAGTTCACAGGGGGAACAGCCCCAGCATTTT. It translates to CASSSQGEQPQHF.

The CDR3 here is CASSPTRYQETQYF. The CDR3 coding sequence is TGTGCCAGCAGCCCCACAAGGTACCAAGAGACCCAGTACTTC. The J gene is TRBJ2-5, the V gene TRBV6-6; D is undetermined. V was trimmed by 6 bases and J by 0 bases, leaving 11 bases between them. CDR1 MNHNY and CDR2 SVGAGI come from the germline V gene (reference sequence). The CDR3 is made up of 14 amino acids.

This clone turned up a few times. This rearrangement joins TRBV2 to TRBJ2-1; D is uncertain. Germline CDR1 is SNHLY and CDR2 is FYNNEI. Trimming shortened V by 8 bases and J by 7 bases, and 6 bases separated the two germline ends. The CDR3 is made up of 10 amino acids. The CDR3 nucleotides are TGTGCCAGCGGTAAGAATGAGCAGTTCTTC. Its translation is CASGKNEQFF.

J is TRBJ2-7 and V is TRBV7-8; 8 bases map to TRBD2. CDR1 is SGHVS and CDR2 is FQNEAQ in the germline V gene. J lost 0 bases, V lost 3 bases, and 4 bases had no gene match. The CDR3 is made up of 15 amino acids. The CDR3 loop reads CASSFTSGSSYEQYF. The CDR3 DNA sequence: TGTGCCAGCAGCTTCACAAGCGGGAGCTCCTACGAGCAGTACTTC.

The chain joins TRBV7-2 to TRBJ2-5; a weak D match, TRBD1 (6 bases). In germline, CDR1 is SGHTA, CDR2 FQGNSA. CDR3 size: 12 residues. V dropped 1 base and J dropped 13 bases, with 13 bases sitting between them. The CDR3 is CASSLGTARVYF. CDR3 DNA sequence: TGTGCCAGCAGCTTAGGGACAGCCCGGGTGTACTTC.

V usage is TRBV5-1 and J usage is TRBJ2-7; D not certain. Deletions cut 4 bases from V and 3 bases from J, with 5 bases between. Germline V gene lookup returns CDR1 SGHRS and CDR2 YFSETQ. This CDR3 has 11 amino acids. CDR3 loop: CASSTNYEQYF. CDR3 in DNA: TGCGCCAGCAGCACGAACTACGAGCAGTACTTC.

The chain carries TRBV9 and TRBJ1-2, with TRBD1 matching 7 bases. The CDR3 is 15 amino acids. Losses at the gene ends were 0 bases for V and 9 bases for J; bases not matched to a gene: 11. The V gene's germline CDR1 is SGDLS and CDR2 YYNGEE. The chain's CDR3 is CASSVEGQLKGRYTF. The CDR3 DNA follows: TGTGCCAGCAGCGTAGAGGGACAGCTAAAGGGGCGCTACACCTTC.

This chain uses TRBV19 with TRBJ2-4; the match to TRBD2 covers 15 bases. V was clipped by 5 bases and J by 8 bases; unmatched bases: 10. The CDR3 covers 17 residues. Germline CDR1 and CDR2: LNHDA and SQIVND (reference sequence). DNA of the CDR3: TGTGCCAGTAGTCCACGGACTAGCGGGAGGGCCAGAGACATTCAGTACTTC. Translated: CASSPRTSGRARDIQYF.

The chain couples TRBV29-1 to TRBJ1-2; D not resolved. The V end was cut by 5 bases, the J end by 4 bases, with 11 bases between. Germline lookup yields CDR1 SQVTM and CDR2 ANQGSEA. This CDR3 has 12 residues. CDR3 sequence: CSVRLGSYGYTF. CDR3 sequence (DNA): TGCAGCGTTAGGTTGGGCTCCTATGGCTACACCTTC.

This rearrangement joins TRBV10-2 to TRBJ2-5, with D unclear. The V end was cut by 5 bases, the J end by 4 bases, with 14 bases between. Germline CDR1 is WSHSY and CDR2 is SAAADI. There are 14 residues in the CDR3. CDR3 sequence: CASSLSAWGETQYF. DNA of the CDR3: TGCGCCAGCAGTCTGAGTGCCTGGGGAGAGACCCAGTACTTC.

V and J are TRBV6-1 and TRBJ2-5; D is unresolved. Germline assignment: CDR1 MNHNS and CDR2 SASEGT. The CDR3 is made up of 13 amino acids. V was cut by 6 bases and J by 0 bases, with 8 bases left in between. The CDR3 DNA reads TGTGCCAGCAGCCGACACGACCAAGAGACCCAGTACTTC. It encodes CASSRHDQETQYF.

The table lists this clone with a few counts. The chain joins TRBV27 to TRBJ2-1; D may be TRBD1 or TRBD2 (6 bases each). The CDR3 extends over 16 amino acids. V was shortened by 5 bases and J by 7 bases, with 21 bases between the two germline ends. CDR1 MNHEY and CDR2 SMNVEV come from the germline V gene (reference sequence). The CDR3: CASSPTGGGSYNEQFF. Written as DNA, the CDR3 is TGTGCCAGCAGTCCCACAGGAGGGGGAAGTTATAATGAGCAGTTCTTC.

J is TRBJ2-5 and V is TRBV9; 11 bases map to TRBD2. J was trimmed by 4 bases and V by 1 base; bases with no gene match: 6. Germline V gene sequence: CDR1 SGDLS, CDR2 YYNGEE. The length of the CDR3 is 16 residues. Written as DNA, the CDR3 is TGTGCCAGCAGCGTATCTAGCGGGAGGTCGGGAGAGACCCAGTACTTC. As protein: CASSVSSGRSGETQYF.

The chain recombines TRBV10-2 with TRBJ1-1; TRBD1 is a possible D gene (5 bases). This CDR3 region has 14 residues. The V and J ends lost 0 bases and 2 bases respectively, with 7 bases between them. Germline V gene sequence: CDR1 WSHSY, CDR2 SAAADI. The CDR3 bases are TGCGCCAGCAGTGAGTCGGGGGGAAACACTGAAGCTTTCTTT. The encoded protein is CASSESGGNTEAFF.

The sample holds one count of this clone. V and J are TRBV11-1 and TRBJ1-5; D is unclear. V lost 1 base, J lost 0 bases, and 4 bases lay in between. The germline gives CDR1 SGHAT, CDR2 FQDESV (reference sequence). This CDR3 has 14 amino acids. CDR3 coding DNA: TGTGCCAGCAGCTTAGGGAATAGCAATCAGCCCCAGCATTTT. Amino acid sequence: CASSLGNSNQPQHF.